This TCR beta chain was recovered during a study of blood T cell repertoires in COVID-19. Study at large: Acute and convalescent COVID-19 specimens originated in the United States, Italy and Spain. PBMCs, B-cell-depleted T cells, or T cells were the source of the cDNA or gDNA that made up the material.

The germline V gene encodes CDR1 SEHNR and CDR2 FQNEAQ (reference sequence). CDR3 length: 13 amino acids. Between the trimmed V and J ends, which lost 3 bases and 7 bases, there was a span of 12 bases. Per the authors' pipeline: From reference gene primer amplification, estimates of nucleated cell counts were derived. Here immunoSEQ multiplex PCR was the method, and the copy in TCRdb shows in-frame clones only, minus some. The V and J calls and clone size were taken over from that table, and D and trimming were inferred from the DNA. The repertoire holds fewer than 85,000 clones, with about 90% as singletons. This clone was observed a handful of times.

The origin of this receptor is a man aged 45-65 years with active COVID-19. The sequenced sample was peripheral blood. The chain uses TRBV7-9 and TRBJ1-1; TRBD1 might be the D (6 bases). CDR3 region: CASSFGGSGEAFF. Here the CDR3 DNA reads TGTGCCAGCAGCTTTGGGGGCTCGGGTGAAGCTTTCTTT.